Sequencing of this T cell receptor (beta chain) was carried out in a study of blood T cell repertoires in COVID-19 (dated by TCRdb to 2020 to 2021). Turning to the overall study: Samples covering the acute and convalescent phases of COVID-19 were provided by collaborators in the United States, Italy and Spain. Samples were obtained from the ongoing ImmuneRACE study (first 160 participants) and from 1,254 subjects provided by 6 global collaborators. The repertoires were made available in a free public database intended to serve as a resource for research on the immune response to SARS-CoV-2. Where available, HLA class I and class II types were taken from metadata supplied by the sample provider and were not determined by assay-based typing. Deeply sampled blood TCRbeta repertoires from subjects exposed to, actively infected with, or recovered from COVID-19 were included in the dataset. Sample metadata almost always included a de-identified subject ID, COVID-19 status, age in years and sex. The prospective study material was composed of cDNA or gDNA derived from T cells, B-cell-depleted T cells, or PBMCs.

Worth noting for this clone: Its antigen remains unidentified. No base quality information exists; no much larger clone differs at one position.

Collaborating institutions collected whole blood in K2EDTA tubes following their own protocols. For TCRbeta analysis, collaborator samples were shipped as frozen whole blood, as isolated PBMCs, or as DNA extracted from either sample type. Paper-wide results and their limitations: How much clinical and demographic metadata was included differed by source and by participant, and the metadata was provided uncurated.

V is reduced by 7 bases and J by 5 bases, leaving a spacing of 20 bases between them. The CDR3 starts with the cysteine, ends with the phenylalanine, and has 16 residues. Only the CDR3 DNA stays, 48 bases, in frame from base 1. Per the germline V gene, KGHDR is the CDR1 and SFDVKD is the CDR2. The immunoSEQ Assay, a bias-controlled multiplex PCR, was used to amplify TCRbeta CDR3 regions from genomic DNA. In the authors' own workflow: The number of nucleated cells in each sample was estimated by amplification of reference gene primers within the assay. To quantify the absolute abundance of each unique TCRbeta CDR3 rearrangement, sequence reads were collapsed and filtered. For each sample, productive Simpson clonality was calculated by taking the square root of Simpson's diversity index across productive rearrangements. The table was pulled from immuneACCESS by TCRdb, which kept in-frame rearrangements only. Such tables lose some clones; where checked, under half of the loss comes from unresolved V genes, and the rest has no known cause. V and J calls and clone size are as listed in that table; D and trimming were resolved from the DNA. The sample table holds 97,000 or so clones, of which approximately 84% were seen once. Of the sample, more than 9% is held by the ten largest clones.

The sequence derives from a man between 65 and 85 years old with acute or convalescent COVID-19. The rearrangement joined TRBV24-1 to TRBJ2-1; TRBD2 is a possible D gene, resting on 7 matching bases. Sequencing input: peripheral blood. In nucleotide form, the sequence is TGTGCCACCAGCAAGGGGGGGCGGACAATTGACAATGAGCAGTTCTTC. This gives the protein CATSKGGRTIDNEQFF.